This entry describes one T cell receptor beta chain. Its antigen is unknown. The protocol was immunoSEQ multiplex PCR, while the TCRdb copy is restricted to in-frame clones and leaves out a portion. The sample holds 100,000 to 150,000 clones, approximately 88% seen once. The data are from a study of T cell responses to AZD1222 COVID-19 vaccine. General observations from the study: Donors, mostly white British, included more females; clonal diversity was possibly underestimated.

J was trimmed by 8 bases and V by 2 bases; bases with no gene match: 14. The CDR3 totals 17 residues. Germline V gene sequence: CDR1 SGHTA, CDR2 FQGNSA. J is TRBJ1-2 and V is TRBV7-2; 10 bases are shared with TRBD1. The material was peripheral blood, obtained on day 0 of AZD1222 vaccination. This clonotype was obtained from an adult in good health. The CDR3 coding sequence is TGTGCCAGCAGCTTACGTCCCGGGACAGGGGCGTATGAGGGCTACACCTTC. Protein sequence: CASSLRPGTGAYEGYTF.